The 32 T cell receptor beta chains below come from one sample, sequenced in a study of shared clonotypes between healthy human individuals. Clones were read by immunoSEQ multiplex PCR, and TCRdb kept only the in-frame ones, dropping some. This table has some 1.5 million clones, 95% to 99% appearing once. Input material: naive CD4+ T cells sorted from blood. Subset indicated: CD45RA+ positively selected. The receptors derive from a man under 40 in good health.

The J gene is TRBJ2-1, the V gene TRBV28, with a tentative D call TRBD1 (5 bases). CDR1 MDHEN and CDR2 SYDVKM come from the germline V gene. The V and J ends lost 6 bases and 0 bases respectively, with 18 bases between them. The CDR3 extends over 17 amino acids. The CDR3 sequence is CASRLYQGLLSYNEQFF. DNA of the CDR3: TGTGCCAGCAGGCTATACCAGGGTCTTCTCTCCTACAATGAGCAGTTCTTC.

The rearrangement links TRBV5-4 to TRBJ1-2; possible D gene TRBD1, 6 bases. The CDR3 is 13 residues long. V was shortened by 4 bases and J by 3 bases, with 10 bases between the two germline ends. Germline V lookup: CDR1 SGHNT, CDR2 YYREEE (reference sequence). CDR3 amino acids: CASSHREDYGYTF. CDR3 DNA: TGTGCCAGCAGCCACAGGGAAGACTATGGCTACACCTTC.

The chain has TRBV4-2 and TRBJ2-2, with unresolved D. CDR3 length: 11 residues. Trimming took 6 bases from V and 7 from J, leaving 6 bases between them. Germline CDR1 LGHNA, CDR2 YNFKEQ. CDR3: CASRSFGELFF. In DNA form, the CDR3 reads TGTGCCAGCAGATCCTTCGGGGAGCTGTTTTTT.

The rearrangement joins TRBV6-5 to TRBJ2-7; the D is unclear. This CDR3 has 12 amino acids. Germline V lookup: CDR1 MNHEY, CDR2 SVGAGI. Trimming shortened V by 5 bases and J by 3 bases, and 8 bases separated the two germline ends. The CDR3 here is CASSGSGYEQYF. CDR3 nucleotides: TGTGCCAGCAGTGGCAGTGGCTACGAGCAGTACTTC.

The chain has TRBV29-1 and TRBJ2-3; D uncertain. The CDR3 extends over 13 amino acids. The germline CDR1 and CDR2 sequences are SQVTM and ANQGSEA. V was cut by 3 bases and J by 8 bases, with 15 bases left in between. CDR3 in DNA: TGCAGCGTTGATGCTCCAGGCCCCGGTACGCAGTATTTT. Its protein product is CSVDAPGPGTQYF.

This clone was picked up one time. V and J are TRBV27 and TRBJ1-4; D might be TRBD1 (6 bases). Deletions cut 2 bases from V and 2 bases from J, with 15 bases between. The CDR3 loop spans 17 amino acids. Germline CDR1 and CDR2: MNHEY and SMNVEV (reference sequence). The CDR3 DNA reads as TGTGCCAGCAGTTTAGGGGGCCTTACCTGGACTAATGAAAAACTGTTTTTT. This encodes CASSLGGLTWTNEKLFF. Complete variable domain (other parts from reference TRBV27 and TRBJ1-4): EAQVTQNPRYLITVTGKKLTVTCSQNMNHEYMSWYRQDPGLGLRQIYYSMNVEVTDKGDVPEGYKVSRKEKRNFPLILESPSPNQTSLYFCASSLGGLTWTNEKLFFGSGTQLSVL.

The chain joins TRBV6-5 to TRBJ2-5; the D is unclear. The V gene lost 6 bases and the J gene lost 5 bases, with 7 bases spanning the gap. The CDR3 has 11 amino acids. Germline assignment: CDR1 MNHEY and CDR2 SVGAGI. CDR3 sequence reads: CASRQHETQYF. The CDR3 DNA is TGTGCCAGCAGGCAGCACGAGACCCAGTACTTC.

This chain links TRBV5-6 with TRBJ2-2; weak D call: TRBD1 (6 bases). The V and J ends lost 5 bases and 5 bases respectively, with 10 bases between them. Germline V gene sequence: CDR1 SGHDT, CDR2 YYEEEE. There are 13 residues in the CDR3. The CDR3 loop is CASRPDRTGELFF. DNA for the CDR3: TGTGCCAGCAGACCCGACAGGACCGGGGAGCTGTTTTTT.

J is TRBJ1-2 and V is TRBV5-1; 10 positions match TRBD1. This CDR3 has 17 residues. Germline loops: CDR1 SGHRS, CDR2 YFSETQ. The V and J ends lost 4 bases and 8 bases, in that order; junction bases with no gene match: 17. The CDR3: CASSVDLWGQGLLGYTF. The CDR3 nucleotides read TGCGCCAGCAGCGTAGACTTATGGGGACAGGGGTTGTTGGGCTACACCTTC.

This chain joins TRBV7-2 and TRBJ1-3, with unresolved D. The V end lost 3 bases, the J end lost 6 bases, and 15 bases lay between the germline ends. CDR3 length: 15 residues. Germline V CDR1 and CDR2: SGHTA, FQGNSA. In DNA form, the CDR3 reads TGTGCCAGCAGCTTTGGCCTTGGGGTCGAAAACACCATATATTTT. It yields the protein CASSFGLGVENTIYF.

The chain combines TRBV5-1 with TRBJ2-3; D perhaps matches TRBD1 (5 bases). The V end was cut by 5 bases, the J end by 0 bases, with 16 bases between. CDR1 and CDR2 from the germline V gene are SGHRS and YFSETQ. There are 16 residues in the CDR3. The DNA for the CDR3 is TGCGCCAGCAGGCCCCTCACAGGATCTAGCACAGATACGCAGTATTTT. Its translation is CASRPLTGSSTDTQYF. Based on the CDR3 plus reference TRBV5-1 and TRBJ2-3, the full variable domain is KAGVTQTPRYLIKTRGQQVTLSCSPISGHRSVSWYQQTPGQGLQFLFEYFSETQRNKGNFPGRFSGRQFSNSRSEMNVSTLELGDSALYLCASRPLTGSSTDTQYFGPGTRLTVL.

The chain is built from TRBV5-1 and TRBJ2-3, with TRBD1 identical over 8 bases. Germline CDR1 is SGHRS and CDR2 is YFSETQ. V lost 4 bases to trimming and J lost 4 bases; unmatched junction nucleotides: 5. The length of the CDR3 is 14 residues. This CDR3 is CASSTQGGADTQYF. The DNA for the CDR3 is TGCGCCAGCAGCACACAGGGGGGTGCAGATACGCAGTATTTT.

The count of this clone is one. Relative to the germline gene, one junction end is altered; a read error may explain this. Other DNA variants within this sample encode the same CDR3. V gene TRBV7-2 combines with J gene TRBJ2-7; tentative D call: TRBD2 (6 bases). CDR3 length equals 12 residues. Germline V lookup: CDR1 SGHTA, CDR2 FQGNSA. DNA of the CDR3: TGTGCCAGCAGCCTAGCGACCTACGAGCAGTACTTC. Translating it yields CASSLATYEQYF.

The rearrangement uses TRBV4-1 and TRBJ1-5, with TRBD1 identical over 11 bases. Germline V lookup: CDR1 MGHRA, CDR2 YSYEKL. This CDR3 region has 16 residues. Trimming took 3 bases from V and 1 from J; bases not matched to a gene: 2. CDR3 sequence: CASSHRDRGSNQPQHF. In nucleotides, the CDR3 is TGCGCCAGCAGCCACCGGGACAGGGGGAGCAATCAGCCCCAGCATTTT.

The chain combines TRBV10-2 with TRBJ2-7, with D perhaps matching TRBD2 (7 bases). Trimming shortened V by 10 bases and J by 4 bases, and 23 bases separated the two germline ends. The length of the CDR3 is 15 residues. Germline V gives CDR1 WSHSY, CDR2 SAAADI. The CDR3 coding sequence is TGCGCCACAAAGAGGGTGGGAGGGGGGTGGTACGAGCAGTACTTC. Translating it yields CATKRVGGGWYEQYF.

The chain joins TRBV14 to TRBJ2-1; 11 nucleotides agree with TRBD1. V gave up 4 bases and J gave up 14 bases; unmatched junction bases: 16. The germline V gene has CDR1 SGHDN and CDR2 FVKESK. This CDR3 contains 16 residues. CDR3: CASSLDTGQGVPLEFF. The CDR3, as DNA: TGTGCCAGCAGCCTCGACACGGGACAGGGGGTCCCTTTGGAGTTCTTC.

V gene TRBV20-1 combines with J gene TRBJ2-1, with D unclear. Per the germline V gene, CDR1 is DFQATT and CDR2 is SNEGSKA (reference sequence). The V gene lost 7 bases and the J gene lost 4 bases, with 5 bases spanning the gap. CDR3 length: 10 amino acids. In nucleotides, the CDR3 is TGCAGTGTCGAGTACAATGAGCAGTTCTTC. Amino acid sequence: CSVEYNEQFF.

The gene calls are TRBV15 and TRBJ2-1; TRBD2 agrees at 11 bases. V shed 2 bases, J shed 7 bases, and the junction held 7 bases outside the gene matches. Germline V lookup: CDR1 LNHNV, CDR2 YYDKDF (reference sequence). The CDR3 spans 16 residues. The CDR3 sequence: CATSRHVAGGMNEQFF. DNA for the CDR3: TGTGCCACCAGCAGACACGTAGCGGGAGGGATGAATGAGCAGTTCTTC.

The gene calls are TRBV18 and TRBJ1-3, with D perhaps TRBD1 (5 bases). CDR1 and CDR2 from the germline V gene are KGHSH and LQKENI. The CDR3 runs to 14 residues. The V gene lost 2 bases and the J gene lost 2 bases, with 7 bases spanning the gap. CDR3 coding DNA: TGTGCCAGCTCACCAATGGGGCCTGGAAACACCATATATTTT. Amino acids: CASSPMGPGNTIYF.

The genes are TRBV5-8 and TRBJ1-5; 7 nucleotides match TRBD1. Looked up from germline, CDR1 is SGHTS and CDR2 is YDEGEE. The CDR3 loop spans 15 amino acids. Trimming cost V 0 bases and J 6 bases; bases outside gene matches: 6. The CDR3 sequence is CASSLGRGIGQPQHF. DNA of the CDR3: TGTGCCAGCAGCTTGGGCAGGGGGATTGGTCAGCCCCAGCATTTT.

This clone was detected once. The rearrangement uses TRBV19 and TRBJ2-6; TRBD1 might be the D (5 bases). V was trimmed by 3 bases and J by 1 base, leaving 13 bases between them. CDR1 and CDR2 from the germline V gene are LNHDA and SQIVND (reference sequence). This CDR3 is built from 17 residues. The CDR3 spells CASSIQGIRSGANVLTF. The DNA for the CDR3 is TGTGCCAGTAGTATTCAGGGCATTCGGTCTGGGGCCAACGTCCTGACTTTC.

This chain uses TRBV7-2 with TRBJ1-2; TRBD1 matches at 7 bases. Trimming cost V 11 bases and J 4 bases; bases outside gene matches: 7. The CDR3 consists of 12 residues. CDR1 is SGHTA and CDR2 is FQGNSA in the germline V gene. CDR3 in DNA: TGTGCCGGACGACAGGGCGGCTATGGCTACACCTTC. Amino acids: CAGRQGGYGYTF.

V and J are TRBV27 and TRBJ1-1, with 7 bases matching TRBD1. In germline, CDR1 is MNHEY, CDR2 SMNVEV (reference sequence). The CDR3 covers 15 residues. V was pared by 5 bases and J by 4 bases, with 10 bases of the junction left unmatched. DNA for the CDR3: TGTGCCAGCAGTCTCCGACAGGGTTGGACCACTGAAGCTTTCTTT. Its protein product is CASSLRQGWTTEAFF.

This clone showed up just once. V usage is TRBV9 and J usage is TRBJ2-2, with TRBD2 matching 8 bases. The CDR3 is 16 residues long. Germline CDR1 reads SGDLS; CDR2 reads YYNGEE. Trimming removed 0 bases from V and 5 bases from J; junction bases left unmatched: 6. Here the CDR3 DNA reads TGTGCCAGCAGCGTAGTAAGCGGGAGTAATACCGGGGAGCTGTTTTTT. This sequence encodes CASSVVSGSNTGELFF.

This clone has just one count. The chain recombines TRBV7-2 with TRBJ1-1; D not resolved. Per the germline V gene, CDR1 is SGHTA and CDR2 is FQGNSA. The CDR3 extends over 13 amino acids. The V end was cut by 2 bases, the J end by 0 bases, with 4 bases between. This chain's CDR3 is CASSLTMNTEAFF. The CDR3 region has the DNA TGTGCCAGCAGCTTAACGATGAACACTGAAGCTTTCTTT.

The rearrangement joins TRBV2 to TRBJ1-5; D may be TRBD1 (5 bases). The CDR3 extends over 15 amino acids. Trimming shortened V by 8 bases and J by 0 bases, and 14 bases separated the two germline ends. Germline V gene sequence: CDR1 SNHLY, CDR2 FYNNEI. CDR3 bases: TGTGCCAGCGCAGGTCGCAGGGATAGCAATCAGCCCCAGCATTTT. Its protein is CASAGRRDSNQPQHF.

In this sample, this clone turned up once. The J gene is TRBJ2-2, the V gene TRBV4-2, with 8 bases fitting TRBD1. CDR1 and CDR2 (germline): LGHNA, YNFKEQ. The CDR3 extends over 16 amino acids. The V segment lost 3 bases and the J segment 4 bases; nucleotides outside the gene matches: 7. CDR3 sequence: CASSHPWTGSTGELFF. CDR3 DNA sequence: TGTGCCAGCAGCCACCCCTGGACAGGGAGCACCGGGGAGCTGTTTTTT.

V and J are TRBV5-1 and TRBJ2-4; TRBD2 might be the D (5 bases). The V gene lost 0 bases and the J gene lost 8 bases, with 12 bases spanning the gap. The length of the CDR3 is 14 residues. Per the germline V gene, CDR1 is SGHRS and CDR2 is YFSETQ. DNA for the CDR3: TGCGCCAGCAGCTTGGGTCAAGCGGTTGACATTCAGTACTTC. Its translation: CASSLGQAVDIQYF.

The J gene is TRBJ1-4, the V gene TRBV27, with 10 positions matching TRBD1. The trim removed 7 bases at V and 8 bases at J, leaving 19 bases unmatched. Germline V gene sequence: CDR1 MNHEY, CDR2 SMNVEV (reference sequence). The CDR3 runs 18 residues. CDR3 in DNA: TGTGCCAGCAATCCCGGGACAGGGGCCTTTCCGCGAGGAGAAAAACTGTTTTTT. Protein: CASNPGTGAFPRGEKLFF.

CDR3 loop: CASTVSSGRADTQYF. The CDR3 DNA reads as TGTGCCAGCACCGTGTCTAGCGGGAGGGCCGATACGCAGTATTTT. The chain links TRBV7-9 to TRBJ2-3; 12 bases are a match to TRBD2. Germline CDR1 and CDR2: SEHNR and FQNEAQ (reference sequence). The CDR3 contains 15 residues. V trimming: 7 bases; J trimming: 6 bases; junction bases outside the gene matches: 8.

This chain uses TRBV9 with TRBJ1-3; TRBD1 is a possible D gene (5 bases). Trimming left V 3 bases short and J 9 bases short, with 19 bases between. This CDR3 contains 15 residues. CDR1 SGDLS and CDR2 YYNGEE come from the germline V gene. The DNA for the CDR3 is TGTGCCAGCAGCGGGGGACCGCAAGGAGGAGGCACCATATATTTT. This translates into CASSGGPQGGGTIYF. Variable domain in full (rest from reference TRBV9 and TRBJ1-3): DSGVTQTPKHLITATGQRVTLRCSPRSGDLSVYWYQQSLDQGLQFLIQYYNGEERAKGNILERFSAQQFPDLHSELNLSSLELGDSALYFCASSGGPQGGGTIYFGEGSWLTVV.

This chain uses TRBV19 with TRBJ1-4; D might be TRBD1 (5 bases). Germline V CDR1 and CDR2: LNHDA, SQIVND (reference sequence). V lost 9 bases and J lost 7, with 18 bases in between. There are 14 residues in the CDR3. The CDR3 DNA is TGTGCCAGCCAAAGCTACACCGGGGGTGAAAAACTGTTTTTT. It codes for CASQSYTGGEKLFF.